This TCR beta chain was identified during a study of T cells in Graves' hyperthyroidism and ophthalmopathy. Study-level points and caveats: Blood samples included most of the expanded thyroid clonotypes exceeding 0.001.

The CDR3 has 15 residues. Germline V CDR1 and CDR2: ENHRY, SYGVKD. V shed 3 bases, J shed 4 bases, and the junction held 5 bases outside the gene matches. This clonotype was observed at least ten times. Its antigen is as yet unknown. Amplification targeted TCR beta CDR3 regions from RNA transcripts. The HTBI primer set served for first-round RT-PCR of the TCR CDR3. TCRdb independently ran MiXCR on the multiplex PCR reads; one entry per CDR3 protein. The sample includes 600,000 to 700,000 distinct CDR3 sequences, around 15% of them seen just once. This TCR was sampled from a woman between 35 and 50 years old with Graves' ophthalmopathy. The sample was blood. V usage is TRBV10-3 and J usage is TRBJ2-5, with TRBD1 matching 10 bases. In nucleotides, the CDR3 is TGTGCCATCAGTGACGCTAGGACAGGGGGAGAGACCCAGTACTTC. Protein product: CAISDARTGGETQYF.